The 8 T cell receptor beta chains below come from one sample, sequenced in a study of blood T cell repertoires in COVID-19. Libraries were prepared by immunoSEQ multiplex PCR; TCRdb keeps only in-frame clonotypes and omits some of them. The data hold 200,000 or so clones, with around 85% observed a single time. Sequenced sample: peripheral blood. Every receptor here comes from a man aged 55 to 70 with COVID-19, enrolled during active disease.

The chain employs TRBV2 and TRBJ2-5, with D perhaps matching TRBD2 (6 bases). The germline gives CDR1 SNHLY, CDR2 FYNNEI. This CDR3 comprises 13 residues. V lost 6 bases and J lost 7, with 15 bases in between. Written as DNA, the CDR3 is TGTGCCAGCAGCCGACTAGGGGCGGGGACCCAGTACTTC. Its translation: CASSRLGAGTQYF. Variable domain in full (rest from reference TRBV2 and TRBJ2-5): EPEVTQTPSHQVTQMGQEVILRCVPISNHLYFYWYRQILGQKVEFLVSFYNNEISEKSEIFDDQFSVERPDGSNFTLKIRSTKLEDSAMYFCASSRLGAGTQYFGPGTRLLVL.

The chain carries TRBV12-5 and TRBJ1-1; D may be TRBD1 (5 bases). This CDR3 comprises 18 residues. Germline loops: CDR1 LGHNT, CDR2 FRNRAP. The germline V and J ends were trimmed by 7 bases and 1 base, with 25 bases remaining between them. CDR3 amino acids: CASVPPVLRRGGNTEAFF. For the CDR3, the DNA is TGTGCTAGTGTTCCGCCCGTTTTGAGGAGGGGCGGGAACACTGAAGCTTTCTTT.

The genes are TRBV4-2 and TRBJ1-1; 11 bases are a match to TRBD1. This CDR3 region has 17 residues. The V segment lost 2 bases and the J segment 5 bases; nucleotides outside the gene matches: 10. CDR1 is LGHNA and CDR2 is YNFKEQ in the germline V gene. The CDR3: CASSQTGQGARETEAFF. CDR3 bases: TGTGCCAGCAGCCAAACCGGACAGGGGGCGAGGGAAACTGAAGCTTTCTTT.

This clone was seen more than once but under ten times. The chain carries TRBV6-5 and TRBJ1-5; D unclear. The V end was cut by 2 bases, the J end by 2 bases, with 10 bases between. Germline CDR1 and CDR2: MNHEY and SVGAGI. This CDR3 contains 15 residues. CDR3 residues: CASSYSHRGNQPQHF. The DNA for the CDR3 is TGTGCCAGCAGTTACAGTCACAGAGGCAATCAGCCCCAGCATTTT.

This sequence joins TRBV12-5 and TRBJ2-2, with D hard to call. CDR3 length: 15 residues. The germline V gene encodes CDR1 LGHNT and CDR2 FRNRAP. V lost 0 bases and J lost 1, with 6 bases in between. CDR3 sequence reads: CASGLVSGNTGELFF. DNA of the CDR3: TGTGCTAGTGGTTTGGTATCGGGGAACACCGGGGAGCTGTTTTTT.

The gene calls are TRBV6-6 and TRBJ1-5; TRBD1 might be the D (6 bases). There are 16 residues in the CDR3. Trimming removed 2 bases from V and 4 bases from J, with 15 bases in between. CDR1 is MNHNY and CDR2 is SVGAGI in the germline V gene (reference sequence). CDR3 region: CASSYVWTARNQPQHF. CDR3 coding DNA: TGTGCCAGCAGTTACGTATGGACAGCCCGAAATCAGCCCCAGCATTTT.

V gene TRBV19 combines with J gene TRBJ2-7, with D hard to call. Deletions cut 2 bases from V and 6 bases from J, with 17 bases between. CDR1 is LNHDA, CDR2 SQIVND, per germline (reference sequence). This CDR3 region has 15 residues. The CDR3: CASSIPEAHPSEQYF. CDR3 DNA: TGTGCCAGTAGTATACCTGAGGCTCACCCCTCCGAGCAGTACTTC.

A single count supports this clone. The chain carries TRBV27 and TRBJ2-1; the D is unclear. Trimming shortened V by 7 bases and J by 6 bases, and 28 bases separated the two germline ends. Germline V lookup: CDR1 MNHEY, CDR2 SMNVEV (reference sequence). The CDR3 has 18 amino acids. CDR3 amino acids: CASTIRPSADGRGNEQFF. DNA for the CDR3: TGTGCCAGCACCATCCGCCCCAGCGCAGACGGCAGAGGCAATGAGCAGTTCTTC.